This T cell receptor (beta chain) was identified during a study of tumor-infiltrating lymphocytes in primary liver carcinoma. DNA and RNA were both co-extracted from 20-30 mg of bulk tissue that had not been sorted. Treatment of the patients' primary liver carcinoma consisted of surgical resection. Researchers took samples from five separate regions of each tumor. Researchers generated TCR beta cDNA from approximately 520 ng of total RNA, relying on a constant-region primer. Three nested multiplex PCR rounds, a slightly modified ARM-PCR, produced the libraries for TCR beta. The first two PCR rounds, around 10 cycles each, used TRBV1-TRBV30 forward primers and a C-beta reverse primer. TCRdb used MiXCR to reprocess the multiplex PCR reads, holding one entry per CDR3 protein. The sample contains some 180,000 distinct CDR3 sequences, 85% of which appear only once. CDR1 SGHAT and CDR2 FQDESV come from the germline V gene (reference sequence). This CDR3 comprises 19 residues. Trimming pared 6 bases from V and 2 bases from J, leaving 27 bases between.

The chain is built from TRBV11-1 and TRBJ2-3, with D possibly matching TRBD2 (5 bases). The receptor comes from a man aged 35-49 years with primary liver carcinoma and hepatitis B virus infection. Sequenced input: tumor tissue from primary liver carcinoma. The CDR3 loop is CASSSEGSSVGAPTDTQYF. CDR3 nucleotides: TGTGCCAGCAGTTCTGAGGGAAGCTCTGTTGGAGCCCCCACAGATACGCAGTATTTT.